These 13 T cell receptor beta chains share one sample of origin, sequenced in a study of cytomegalovirus exposure and HLA in healthy donors. Primers: 60 Vbeta forward and 13 Jbeta reverse. Method: immunoSEQ multiplex PCR; TCRdb's copy keeps in-frame clones and lacks some. The sample has roughly 100,000 clones; approximately 78% are singletons. Sequencing used PBMCs. The receptors were sampled from a woman aged 40 to 55 in good health and CMV-seronegative.

The V and J genes are TRBV27 and TRBJ2-1, with D unresolved. Between the trimmed V and J ends, which lost 4 bases and 9 bases, there was a span of 13 bases. The CDR3 totals 13 residues. Germline loops: CDR1 MNHEY, CDR2 SMNVEV (reference sequence). The CDR3 spells CASSYLTPGEQFF. The CDR3 nucleotides read TGTGCCAGCAGTTACCTCACCCCCGGTGAGCAGTTCTTC.

This sequence joins TRBV9 and TRBJ2-1; the match to TRBD2 covers 14 bases. Germline CDR1 SGDLS, CDR2 YYNGEE. J lost 8 bases, V lost 4 bases, and 11 bases had no gene match. CDR3 length equals 17 residues. As DNA, the CDR3 is TGTGCCAGCAGCTCCTCCGGGACTAGCGGGAGTACGCATGAGCAGTTCTTC. As protein: CASSSSGTSGSTHEQFF.

This clone was observed once. CDR3: CASSLRWGTGGKNIQYF. CDR3 sequence (DNA): TGTGCCAGCAGCTTAAGGTGGGGGACAGGGGGCAAAAACATTCAGTACTTC. The gene calls are TRBV7-8 and TRBJ2-4; 11 bases are a match to TRBD1. Germline CDR1 SGHVS, CDR2 FQNEAQ. J gave up 3 bases and V 2 bases, and 6 bases lay outside the gene matches. There are 17 residues in the CDR3.

The V call is TRBV28, the J call TRBJ2-5; D gene uncertain. The J call could be wrong; TRBJ2-7 is a better fit for the DNA end. CDR1 is MDHEN, CDR2 SYDVKM, per germline. The length of the CDR3 is 15 residues. The CDR3 sequence: CASSLMSVISYEQYF. The CDR3 DNA reads TGTGCCAGCAGTTTAATGAGTGTTATCTCCTACGAGCAGTACTTC.

The chain recombines TRBV7-9 with TRBJ2-5, with D tentatively TRBD1 (5 bases). The CDR3 has 15 residues. CDR1 SEHNR and CDR2 FQNEAQ come from the germline V gene (reference sequence). V lost 0 bases to trimming and J lost 0 bases, with 8 bases between them. The CDR3 here is CASSLALGDQETQYF. The CDR3 coding sequence is TGTGCCAGCAGCTTAGCGCTAGGGGACCAAGAGACCCAGTACTTC.

J is TRBJ2-7 and V is TRBV5-4; 16 nucleotides line up with TRBD2. Trimming cost V 4 bases and J 6 bases; bases outside gene matches: 4. The CDR3 has 15 residues. Germline CDR1 reads SGHNT; CDR2 reads YYREEE (reference sequence). The CDR3 nucleotides read TGTGCCAGCAGCGGGACTAGCGGGAGGGCAATCGAGCAGTACTTC. It encodes CASSGTSGRAIEQYF.

The chain has TRBV4-3 and TRBJ2-1, with 9 bases identical to TRBD1. This CDR3 is 16 amino acids long. Germline-derived CDR1 and CDR2 are LGHNA and YSLEER. V trimming: 2 bases; J trimming: 5 bases; junction bases outside the gene matches: 7. The CDR3 coding sequence is TGCGCCAGCAGCCAATCAGGACAGGGGTTCGACAATGAGCAGTTCTTC. Encoded protein: CASSQSGQGFDNEQFF.

The J gene is TRBJ1-1, the V gene TRBV4-3, with a possible D match to TRBD1 (5 bases). The CDR3 spans 16 residues. V was pared by 3 bases and J by 4 bases, with 18 bases between. The V gene's germline CDR1 is LGHNA and CDR2 YSLEER. The CDR3 protein is CASSHYFSRDVTEAFF. For the CDR3, the DNA is TGCGCCAGCAGCCATTATTTTTCCAGGGATGTCACTGAAGCTTTCTTT.

The chain is built from TRBV7-9 and TRBJ2-3; TRBD2 aligns across 15 bases. This CDR3 is built from 17 residues. From germline, CDR1 is SEHNR and CDR2 FQNEAQ (reference sequence). J gave up 5 bases and V 6 bases, and 9 bases lay outside the gene matches. The chain's CDR3 is CASRPLGTSGRIDTQYF. The CDR3 coding sequence is TGTGCCAGCAGACCACTCGGGACTAGCGGGAGGATAGATACGCAGTATTTT.

The CDR3 nucleotides read TGCGCCAGCAGCCAAGTTTGGGCGGGAGAGAGGGAGCAGTACTTC. Amino acid sequence: CASSQVWAGEREQYF. The chain combines TRBV4-3 with TRBJ2-7; TRBD2 agrees at 7 bases. This CDR3 is built from 15 residues. V shed 1 base, J shed 7 bases, and the junction held 10 bases outside the gene matches. The germline CDR1 and CDR2 sequences are LGHNA and YSLEER.

This clone came up once. V gene TRBV5-5 combines with J gene TRBJ1-4; 7 nucleotides align to TRBD1. The germline CDR1 and CDR2 sequences are SGHKS and YYEKEE (reference sequence). The CDR3 extends over 14 amino acids. Germline trimming cut 3 bases from V and 1 base from J; bases unmatched to any gene: 0. The DNA for the CDR3 is TGTGCCAGCAGCTCAGGGGGAACTAATGAAAAACTGTTTTTT. Translation gives CASSSGGTNEKLFF.

This rearrangement joins TRBV2 to TRBJ1-4; TRBD1 is a possible D gene (6 bases). The CDR3 totals 13 residues. Germline V lookup: CDR1 SNHLY, CDR2 FYNNEI. V lost 6 bases and J 7 bases, leaving 12 bases between the germline ends. CDR3 amino acids: CASRDSRGEKLFF. The CDR3 DNA sequence: TGTGCCAGCAGGGACAGCCGGGGTGAAAAACTGTTTTTT.

The chain carries TRBV28 and TRBJ2-3; the match to TRBD1 covers 8 bases. J gave up 1 base and V 0 bases, and 0 bases lay outside the gene matches. The CDR3 is made up of 15 amino acids. Germline V lookup: CDR1 MDHEN, CDR2 SYDVKM. The CDR3 loop is CASSLWTGGTDTQYF. CDR3 bases: TGTGCCAGCAGTTTATGGACAGGGGGCACAGATACGCAGTATTTT.